The table lists the clone carrying this T cell receptor beta chain with many counts. This sample was taken from a study of blood T cells in healthy people across ages. Using a J-beta primer mix together with a sample-barcoded 5' primer, a second PCR was run for roughly 7 to 11 cycles. TCRdb fed the 5' RACE reads into MiXCR, producing one record per CDR3 protein. The table shows 1.5 million to 2 million distinct CDR3 sequences, with approximately 32% occurring only once. Per the germline V gene, CDR1 is DFQATT and CDR2 is SNEGSKA (reference sequence). Trimming took 7 bases from V and 0 from J, leaving 10 bases between them. The CDR3 is 12 amino acids.

The chain uses TRBV20-1 and TRBJ2-7; D uncertain. The receptor was isolated from a woman aged 25 to 39 in good health. The sequenced sample was blood. CDR3 amino acids: CSVEELSYEQYF. As DNA, the CDR3 is TGCAGTGTCGAGGAACTCTCCTACGAGCAGTACTTC.